Presented here are 10 T cell receptor beta chains from one specimen sequenced in a study of T cell changes during pregnancy in multiple sclerosis. Assay: immunoSEQ multiplex PCR; the TCRdb copy retains only in-frame clones and omits some. The table shows about 20,000 clones, with about 87% occurring only once. Sequencing used CD8+ T cells from peripheral blood mononuclear cells, obtained in the third trimester of pregnancy. These receptors came from a female donor in good health, enrolled as a control in a pregnancy study.

This clone appeared a single time. J is TRBJ1-5 and V is TRBV4-1, with D perhaps TRBD1 (6 bases). The CDR3 spans 13 residues. The germline V and J ends were trimmed by 4 bases and 2 bases, with 6 bases remaining between them. Per germline, CDR1 MGHRA and CDR2 YSYEKL. CDR3 region: CASSRTGNQPQHF. In DNA form, the CDR3 reads TGCGCCAGCAGCCGGACAGGCAATCAGCCCCAGCATTTT.

The rearrangement links TRBV13 to TRBJ2-7; TRBD2 agrees at 8 bases. The CDR3 totals 15 residues. J gave up 3 bases and V 0 bases, and 4 bases lay outside the gene matches. Germline V gene data show CDR1 as PRHDT and CDR2 as FYEKMQ (reference sequence). The CDR3 DNA sequence: TGTGCCAGCAGCTTAGGGGCGGGGGGCCTCTACGAGCAGTACTTC. This encodes CASSLGAGGLYEQYF.

The chain carries TRBV25-1 and TRBJ1-4; D gene ambiguous. The ends were cut back, 7 bases at V and 8 bases at J, with 20 bases in the middle. This CDR3 comprises 15 residues. In germline, CDR1 is MGHDK, CDR2 SYGVNS. For the CDR3, the DNA is TGTGCCAGCACCGAAGTAGGAGGTGTCAGAGAAAAACTGTTTTTT. This codes for CASTEVGGVREKLFF.

The V gene is TRBV29-1, the J gene TRBJ2-5; no clear D gene. The V end was cut by 4 bases, the J end by 1 base, with 7 bases between. CDR3 length: 12 amino acids. Germline values: CDR1 SQVTM, CDR2 ANQGSEA. This chain's CDR3 is CSVAGPQETQYF. DNA for the CDR3: TGCAGCGTTGCAGGCCCCCAAGAGACCCAGTACTTC.

The chain carries TRBV7-6 and TRBJ2-2; D perhaps matches TRBD2 (7 bases). With 4 bases removed from V and 6 bases from J, the gap between germline ends came to 15 bases. This CDR3 region has 15 residues. Per germline, CDR1 SGHVS and CDR2 FNYEAQ. Here the CDR3 DNA reads TGTGCCAGCAGCTCAGCCACAGGGAGGGCCGGGGAGCTGTTTTTT. Its protein is CASSSATGRAGELFF.

The chain combines TRBV28 with TRBJ1-2; D is unresolved. CDR1 and CDR2 (germline): MDHEN, SYDVKM. With 5 bases removed from V and 4 bases from J, the gap between germline ends came to 11 bases. The CDR3 is 13 amino acids. For the CDR3, the DNA is TGTGCCAGCAGTGTAACATTTGTCTATGGCTACACCTTC. As protein: CASSVTFVYGYTF.

The chain has TRBV6-6 and TRBJ1-1; possible D gene TRBD1, 5 bases. The CDR3 is 12 amino acids. The germline V gene has CDR1 MNHNY and CDR2 SVGAGI (reference sequence). Trimming took off 2 bases at V and 7 bases at J, with 8 bases between the two ends. The DNA of the CDR3 is TGTGCCAGCAGTTACGTTAGGGGTGAAGCTTTCTTT. It is translated as CASSYVRGEAFF.

This chain connects TRBV7-8 to TRBJ2-5, with TRBD2 identical over 7 bases. The CDR3 loop spans 14 amino acids. Trimming removed 4 bases from V and 3 bases from J; junction bases left unmatched: 5. Germline CDR1 and CDR2: SGHVS and FQNEAQ. The CDR3 here is CASSSPGLKETQYF. The CDR3 nucleotides read TGTGCCAGCAGCTCGCCGGGACTAAAAGAGACCCAGTACTTC.

The V call is TRBV5-5, the J call TRBJ1-1; D is possibly TRBD1 (5 bases). CDR3 length: 14 amino acids. The germline gives CDR1 SGHKS, CDR2 YYEKEE (reference sequence). V lost 0 bases, J lost 1 base, and 7 bases lay in between. CDR3 nucleotide sequence: TGTGCCAGCAGCTTGGCGGGGGGGAACACTGAAGCTTTCTTT. Its protein is CASSLAGGNTEAFF.

This chain joins TRBV12-1 and TRBJ2-7; TRBD2 is the table's D call, not checked against the DNA. TRBV12-1 is an annotated pseudogene. The CDR3 runs 17 residues. The CDR3 here is CASSSKTGLAGDYEQYF. The CDR3, as DNA: TGTGCCAGCAGCTCGAAAACGGGACTAGCGGGGGACTACGAGCAGTACTTC.